The clone carrying this TCR beta chain was observed a few times. The sample is drawn from a study of T cells in Graves' hyperthyroidism and ophthalmopathy. In the study overall: Peripheral blood was secured at the point of initial diagnosis, before any treatment.

It was less than 13 ml of fresh peripheral blood that supplied the PBMCs. The TCR beta CDR3 regions underwent amplification using RNA transcripts as the source. First-round RT-PCR targeting the TCR CDR3 was performed with the HTBI primer set. TCRdb re-derived calls from the multiplex PCR reads in MiXCR, one entry per CDR3 protein. The sample has approximately 700,000 distinct CDR3 sequences, about 16% seen once. The sample comprised blood. The clonotype originates from a young man with Graves' hyperthyroidism.

For the CDR3, the DNA is TGTGCCAGCAGCGCTCACCCTGGACAGGGGGCCCACTCTGGGGCCAACGTCCTGACTTTC. This encodes CASSAHPGQGAHSGANVLTF. This chain uses TRBV7-8 with TRBJ2-6; 11 positions agree with TRBD1. The V gene end was trimmed by 5 bases and the J gene end by 0 bases; junction bases not matched to a gene: 12. Germline V gene data show CDR1 as SGHVS and CDR2 as FQNEAQ. This CDR3 has 20 amino acids. Together with reference TRBV7-8 and TRBJ2-6, the CDR3 gives the full variable domain: GAGVSQSPRYKVAKRGQDVALRCDPISGHVSLFWYQQALGQGPEFLTYFQNEAQLDKSGLPSDRFFAERPEGSVSTLKIQRTQQEDSAVYLCASSAHPGQGAHSGANVLTFGAGSRLTVL.